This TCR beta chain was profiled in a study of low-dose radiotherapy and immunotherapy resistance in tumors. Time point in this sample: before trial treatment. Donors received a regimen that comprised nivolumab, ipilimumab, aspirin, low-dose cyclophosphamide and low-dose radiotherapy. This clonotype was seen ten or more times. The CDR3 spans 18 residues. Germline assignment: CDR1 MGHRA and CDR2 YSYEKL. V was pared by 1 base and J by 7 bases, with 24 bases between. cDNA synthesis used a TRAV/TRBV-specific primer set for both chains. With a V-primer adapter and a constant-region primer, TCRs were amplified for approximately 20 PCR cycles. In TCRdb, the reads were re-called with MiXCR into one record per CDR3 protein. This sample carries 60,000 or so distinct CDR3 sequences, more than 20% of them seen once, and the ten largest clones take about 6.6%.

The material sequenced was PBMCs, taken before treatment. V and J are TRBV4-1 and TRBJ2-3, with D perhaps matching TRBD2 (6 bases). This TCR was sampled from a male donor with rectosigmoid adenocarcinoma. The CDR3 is CASSQVGQWDGSKNTQYF. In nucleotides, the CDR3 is TGCGCCAGCAGCCAAGTTGGGCAATGGGACGGGAGCAAGAATACGCAGTATTTT.